These 9 T cell receptor beta chains originate from one sample sequenced in a study of beta chain features in type 1 diabetes. General study results and limits: A moderate, significant TCRB CDR3 shortening appeared in type 1 diabetes across four CD4+ subsets.

The sequenced template was cDNA made from the entire isolated RNA. Method: immunoSEQ multiplex PCR; TCRdb's copy keeps in-frame clones and lacks some. The data show almost 350,000 clones, 9.3% seen once. Their recognized antigens are unknown. Sequencing was done on a sample of central memory CD4+ T cells from blood. The receptor set was obtained from a man under 40 with type 1 diabetes.

In this sample, this clone turned up a few times. This sequence joins TRBV6-5 and TRBJ1-1, with D perhaps TRBD1 (5 bases). This CDR3 spans 15 amino acids. The germline V gene encodes CDR1 MNHEY and CDR2 SVGAGI. Trimming stripped 0 bases from V and 5 bases from J, with 13 bases between. The CDR3 loop reads CASSYSKGEITEAFF. The CDR3 DNA sequence: TGTGCCAGCAGTTACTCGAAAGGGGAGATAACTGAAGCTTTCTTT.

This clone has more than one count but fewer than ten. V and J are TRBV11-2 and TRBJ2-2; D may be TRBD2 (6 bases). V was trimmed by 5 bases and J by 2 bases, leaving 15 bases between them. The germline V gene has CDR1 SGHAT and CDR2 FQNNGV. The CDR3 spans 16 residues. CDR3 amino acids: CASSPGGSGNTGELFF. CDR3 nucleotides: TGTGCCAGCAGCCCCGGTGGTAGCGGTAACACCGGGGAGCTGTTTTTT.

V gene TRBV7-9 combines with J gene TRBJ1-6; D call uncertain. Trimming removed 0 bases from V and 3 bases from J, with 6 bases in between. CDR3 length: 15 amino acids. The germline gives CDR1 SEHNR, CDR2 FQNEAQ (reference sequence). CDR3 sequence: CASSLADVYNSPLHF. The CDR3 DNA sequence: TGTGCCAGCAGCTTAGCGGACGTCTATAATTCACCCCTCCACTTT.

The gene calls are TRBV29-1 and TRBJ2-3, with unresolved D. Between the trimmed V and J ends, which lost 5 bases and 1 base, there was a span of 13 bases. This CDR3 comprises 14 residues. Germline CDR1 and CDR2: SQVTM and ANQGSEA. As DNA, the CDR3 is TGCAGCGTTCTTCAGTGGCCCCGCACAGATACGCAGTATTTT. It translates to CSVLQWPRTDTQYF.

This chain links TRBV30 with TRBJ2-2, with D unresolved. This CDR3 has 14 amino acids. Trimming stripped 4 bases from V and 0 bases from J, with 9 bases between. The germline V gene has CDR1 GTSNPN and CDR2 SVGIG (reference sequence). The CDR3, as DNA: TGTGCCTGGATCCGGTTCGCGAACACCGGGGAGCTGTTTTTT. This sequence encodes CAWIRFANTGELFF.

V usage is TRBV7-2 and J usage is TRBJ2-7; 7 bases match TRBD1. V trimming: 3 bases; J trimming: 6 bases; junction bases outside the gene matches: 8. The CDR3 is made up of 14 amino acids. CDR1 is SGHTA and CDR2 is FQGNSA in the germline V gene. CDR3 amino acids: CASSFRQGGSEQYF. CDR3 coding DNA: TGTGCCAGCAGCTTTCGACAGGGTGGATCCGAGCAGTACTTC.

This clone was seen more than once but under ten times. A read error may produce the germline difference seen at one junction end. This rearrangement joins TRBV7-8 to TRBJ1-3; D is possibly TRBD1 (5 bases). The germline gives CDR1 SGHVS, CDR2 FQNEAQ. The CDR3 contains 16 residues. The CDR3 DNA reads as TGCGCCAGCAGCCCCCGCCGACTGACAGCTGGAAACACCATATATTTT. This codes for CASSPRRLTAGNTIYF. Drawing the rest from reference TRBV7-8 and TRBJ1-3, the complete variable domain is GAGVSQSPRYKVAKRGQDVALRCDPISGHVSLFWYQQALGQGPEFLTYFQNEAQLDKSGLPSDRFFAERPEGSVSTLKIQRTQQEDSAVYLCASSPRRLTAGNTIYFGEGSWLTVV.

This clone occurred many times. The chain is built from TRBV18 and TRBJ1-2; D may be TRBD1 (5 bases). The CDR3 is 13 residues long. Germline lookup yields CDR1 KGHSH and CDR2 LQKENI. V dropped 6 bases and J dropped 3 bases, with 11 bases sitting between them. The CDR3 loop reads CASSRGADYGYTF. The CDR3 bases are TGTGCCAGCTCGAGGGGAGCGGACTATGGCTACACCTTC.

This rearrangement joins TRBV2 to TRBJ2-7; the D is unclear. The CDR3 has 12 amino acids. Germline lookup yields CDR1 SNHLY and CDR2 FYNNEI. V lost 4 bases, J lost 3 bases, and 7 bases lay in between. The CDR3 DNA reads as TGTGCCAGCAGTGTCCAAAACTACGAGCAGTACTTC. Its protein product is CASSVQNYEQYF.